One and the same sample provided the 8 T cell receptor beta chains below, sequenced in a study of OX40 agonist ivuxolimab in advanced cancers. The data were produced by immunoSEQ multiplex PCR, yet TCRdb's version contains in-frame clones alone and is incomplete. The sample has fewer than 100,000 clones; roughly 80% are singletons. The source material was CD4+ or CD8+ T cells sorted from blood, sampled in a trial of the OX40 agonist ivuxolimab. The receptors derive from an adult with an advanced solid tumor such as melanoma, head and neck, liver or kidney cancer.

This clone was counted once. This chain links TRBV5-5 with TRBJ1-5; D not certain. This CDR3 spans 16 amino acids. The ends were cut back, 1 base at V and 1 base at J, with 12 bases in the middle. CDR1 and CDR2 (germline): SGHKS, YYEKEE (reference sequence). The CDR3 protein is CASSLLGPRSNQPQHF. Here the CDR3 DNA reads TGTGCCAGCAGCTTGTTGGGTCCCAGGAGCAATCAGCCCCAGCATTTT.

In its sample, this clone was seen a few times. The chain couples TRBV7-9 to TRBJ1-1; D uncertain. Germline CDR1 and CDR2: SEHNR and FQNEAQ (reference sequence). This CDR3 spans 13 amino acids. Trimming pared 5 bases from V and 10 bases from J, leaving 17 bases between. The CDR3 region is CASSMTVDPGAFF. CDR3 nucleotide sequence: TGTGCCAGCAGCATGACCGTGGACCCAGGAGCTTTCTTT.

V is TRBV5-1 and J is TRBJ2-5; D gene unclear. This CDR3 is 11 amino acids long. Trimming stripped 2 bases from V and 5 bases from J, with 4 bases between. Germline V gene data show CDR1 as SGHRS and CDR2 as YFSETQ. The CDR3, as DNA: TGCGCCAGCAGCTTTGGGGAGACCCAGTACTTC. Protein product: CASSFGETQYF.

The table lists this clone with a few counts. The rearrangement uses TRBV13 and TRBJ2-7; D gene unclear. With 3 bases removed from V and 2 bases from J, the gap between germline ends came to 8 bases. Germline V gene lookup returns CDR1 PRHDT and CDR2 FYEKMQ (reference sequence). The CDR3 loop spans 13 amino acids. The CDR3 region has the DNA TGTGCCAGCAGCTTGGTGGGCACCTACGAGCAGTACTTC. Translating gives CASSLVGTYEQYF. The full variable domain, completed using reference TRBV13 and TRBJ2-7, is AAGVIQSPRHLIKEKRETATLKCYPIPRHDTVYWYQQGPGQDPQFLISFYEKMQSDKGSIPDRFSAQQFSDYHSELNMSSLELGDSALYFCASSLVGTYEQYFGPGTRLTVT.

The V call is TRBV11-2, the J call TRBJ2-1, with D possibly being TRBD2 (5 bases). There are 17 residues in the CDR3. Trimming pared 5 bases from V and 6 bases from J, leaving 23 bases between. The germline gives CDR1 SGHAT, CDR2 FQNNGV. The CDR3 DNA is TGTGCCAGCAGCGCTGGCAAGCGGCCCCTAGTCGGCAATGAGCAGTTCTTC. Amino acids: CASSAGKRPLVGNEQFF.

This chain connects TRBV6-5 to TRBJ1-2; D is uncertain. Germline CDR1 and CDR2: MNHEY and SVGAGI. The CDR3 covers 12 residues. Trimming pared 5 bases from V and 5 bases from J, leaving 9 bases between. CDR3 nucleotide sequence: TGTGCCAGCAGTCCGGGCCTTTATGGCTACACCTTC. It translates to CASSPGLYGYTF.

V gene TRBV6-5 combines with J gene TRBJ1-6, with 9 bases that match TRBD1. Unmatched junction bases numbered 9, after V lost 5 bases and J lost 10 bases. This CDR3 comprises 15 residues. Germline V gives CDR1 MNHEY, CDR2 SVGAGI. The CDR3 DNA is TGTGCCAGCAGTCCCACAGGGGGCTATCACTCACCCCTCCACTTT. This encodes CASSPTGGYHSPLHF.

The chain employs TRBV19 and TRBJ1-1; no clear D gene. V gave up 5 bases and J gave up 1 base, with 14 bases separating them. CDR3 size: 15 residues. Germline CDR1 LNHDA, CDR2 SQIVND (reference sequence). CDR3 sequence: CASSPSFRSNTEAFF. CDR3 DNA: TGTGCCAGTAGTCCCTCTTTTAGGTCGAACACTGAAGCTTTCTTT.